The source of this T cell receptor (beta chain) is a study of spatial heterogeneity in lung cancer. Broader study findings: The study found that expanded intratumoral alpha and beta TCR counts tracked tumor mutation counts.

A unique molecular identifier was attached to every TCR cDNA molecule. TCRdb used MiXCR to reprocess the 5' RACE reads, holding one entry per CDR3 protein. The sample lists about 18,000 distinct CDR3 sequences; approximately 9.6% were seen once. Time point defined: sample taken at primary tumor resection. 72 TRACERx patients with early, untreated non-small cell lung cancer donated samples. Whole RNA, which was extracted from tumor, nontumor lung tissue or frozen PBMC, was sequenced without any cell sorting. Note on this clonotype: Its antigen is currently unknown. The library was prepared for alpha chains; this beta chain is a stray read, so its frequency means little.

CDR3 length: 18 amino acids. V was shortened by 4 bases and J by 2 bases, with 22 bases between the two germline ends. This receptor was obtained from a female donor with early-stage non-small cell lung cancer. The chain uses TRBV12-3 or TRBV12-4 and TRBJ2-3; D is perhaps TRBD2 (6 bases). Here the sequenced sample was lung tumor tissue, taken at surgery. CDR3: CASSSPAYSGLFTDTQYF. The DNA of the CDR3 is TGTGCCAGCAGTTCCCCCGCCTATTCGGGACTCTTCACAGATACGCAGTATTTT.